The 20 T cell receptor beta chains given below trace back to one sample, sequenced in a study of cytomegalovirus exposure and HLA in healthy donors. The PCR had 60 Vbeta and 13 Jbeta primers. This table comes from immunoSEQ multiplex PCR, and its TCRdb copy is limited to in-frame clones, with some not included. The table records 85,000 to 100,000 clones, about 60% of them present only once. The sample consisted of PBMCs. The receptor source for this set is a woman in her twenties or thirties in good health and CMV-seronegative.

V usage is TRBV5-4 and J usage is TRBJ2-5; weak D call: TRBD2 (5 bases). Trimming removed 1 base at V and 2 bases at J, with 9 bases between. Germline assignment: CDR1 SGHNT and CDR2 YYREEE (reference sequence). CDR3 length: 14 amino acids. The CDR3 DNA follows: TGTGCCAGCAGCTTGCCGGACTGGCAAGAGACCCAGTACTTC. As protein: CASSLPDWQETQYF. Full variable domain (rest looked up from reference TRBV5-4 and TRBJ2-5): ETGVTQSPTHLIKTRGQQVTLRCSSQSGHNTVSWYQQALGQGPQFIFQYYREEENGRGNFPPRFSGLQFPNYSSELNVNALELDDSALYLCASSLPDWQETQYFGPGTRLLVL.

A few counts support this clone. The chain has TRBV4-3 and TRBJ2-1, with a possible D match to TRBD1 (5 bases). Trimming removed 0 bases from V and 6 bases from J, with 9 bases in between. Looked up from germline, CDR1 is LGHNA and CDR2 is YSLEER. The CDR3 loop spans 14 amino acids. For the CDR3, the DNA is TGCGCCAGCAGCCAAGACGACAGCTCCAATGAGCAGTTCTTC. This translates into CASSQDDSSNEQFF.

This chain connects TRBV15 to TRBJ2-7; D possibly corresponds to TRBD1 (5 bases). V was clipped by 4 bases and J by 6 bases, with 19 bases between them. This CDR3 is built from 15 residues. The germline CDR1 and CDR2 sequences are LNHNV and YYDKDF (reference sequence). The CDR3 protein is CATSTQRQGWSEQYF. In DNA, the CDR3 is TGTGCCACCAGCACCCAGAGGCAGGGCTGGAGCGAGCAGTACTTC. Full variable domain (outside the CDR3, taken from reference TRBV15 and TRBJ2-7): DAMVIQNPRYQVTQFGKPVTLSCSQTLNHNVMYWYQQKSSQAPKLLFHYYDKDFNNEADTPDNFQSRRPNTSFCFLDIRSPGLGDTAMYLCATSTQRQGWSEQYFGPGTRLTVT.

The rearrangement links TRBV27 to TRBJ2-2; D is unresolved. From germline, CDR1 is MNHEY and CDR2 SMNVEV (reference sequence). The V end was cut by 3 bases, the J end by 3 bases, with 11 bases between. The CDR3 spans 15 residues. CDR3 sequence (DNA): TGTGCCAGCAGTTTTGTGCGGAGATACACCGGGGAGCTGTTTTTT. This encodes CASSFVRRYTGELFF.

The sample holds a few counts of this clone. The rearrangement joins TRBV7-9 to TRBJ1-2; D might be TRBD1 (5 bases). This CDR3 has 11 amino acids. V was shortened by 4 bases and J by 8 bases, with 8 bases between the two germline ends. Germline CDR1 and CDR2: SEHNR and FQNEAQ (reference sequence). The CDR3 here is CASSWGEGYTF. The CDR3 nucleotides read TGTGCCAGCAGCTGGGGGGAAGGCTACACCTTC.

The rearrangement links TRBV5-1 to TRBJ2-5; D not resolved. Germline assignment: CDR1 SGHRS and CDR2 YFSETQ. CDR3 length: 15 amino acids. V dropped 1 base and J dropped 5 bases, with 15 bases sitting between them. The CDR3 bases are TGCGCCAGCAGCTTGTCCGATCCTAGGCGGGAGACCCAGTACTTC. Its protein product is CASSLSDPRRETQYF.

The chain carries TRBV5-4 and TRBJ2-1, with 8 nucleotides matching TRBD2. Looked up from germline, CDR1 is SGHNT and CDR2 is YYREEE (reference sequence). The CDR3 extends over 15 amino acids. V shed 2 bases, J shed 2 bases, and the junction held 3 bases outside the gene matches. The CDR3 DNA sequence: TGTGCCAGCAGCTTCCAAGCGGGGGCCTACAATGAGCAGTTCTTC. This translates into CASSFQAGAYNEQFF.

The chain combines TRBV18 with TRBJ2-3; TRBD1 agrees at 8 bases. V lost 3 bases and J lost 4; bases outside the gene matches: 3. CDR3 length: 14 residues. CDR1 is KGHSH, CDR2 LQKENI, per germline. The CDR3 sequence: CASSPLDRADTQYF. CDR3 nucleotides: TGTGCCAGCTCACCTCTGGACAGGGCAGATACGCAGTATTTT.

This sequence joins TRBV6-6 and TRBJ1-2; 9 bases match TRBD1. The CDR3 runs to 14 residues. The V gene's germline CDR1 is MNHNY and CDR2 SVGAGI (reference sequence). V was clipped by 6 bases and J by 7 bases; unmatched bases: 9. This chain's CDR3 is CASRPTGGGGGYTF. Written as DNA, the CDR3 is TGTGCCAGCAGGCCTACAGGGGGCGGCGGTGGCTACACCTTC.

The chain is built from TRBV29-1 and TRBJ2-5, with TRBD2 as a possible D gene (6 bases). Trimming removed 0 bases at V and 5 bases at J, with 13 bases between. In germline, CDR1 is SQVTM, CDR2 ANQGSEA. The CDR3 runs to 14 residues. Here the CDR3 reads CSVEDRAAGETQYF. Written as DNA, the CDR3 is TGCAGCGTTGAAGACAGGGCGGCGGGGGAGACCCAGTACTTC.

Written as DNA, the CDR3 is TGTGCCAGCAGCGCCCACCGAGGGCCCTACACTGAAGCTTTCTTT. Its protein product is CASSAHRGPYTEAFF. The J gene is TRBJ1-1, the V gene TRBV9; D ambiguous. V dropped 3 bases and J dropped 3 bases, with 15 bases sitting between them. Germline V gene lookup returns CDR1 SGDLS and CDR2 YYNGEE. The CDR3 is 15 amino acids.

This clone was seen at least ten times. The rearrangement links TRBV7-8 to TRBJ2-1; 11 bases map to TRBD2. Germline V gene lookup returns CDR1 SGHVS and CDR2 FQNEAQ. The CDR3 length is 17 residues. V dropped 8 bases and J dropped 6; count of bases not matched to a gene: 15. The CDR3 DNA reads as TGTGCCAGCGGAAACAAGGGGTCTAGCGGGAGGCCCAATGAGCAGTTCTTC. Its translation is CASGNKGSSGRPNEQFF.

This CDR3 reads CASSPREREKNIQYF. CDR3 bases: TGTGCCAGCAGTCCCCGTGAGCGGGAGAAGAACATTCAGTACTTC. The chain joins TRBV27 to TRBJ2-4; 8 positions agree with TRBD2. The CDR3 consists of 15 residues. V lost 5 bases to trimming and J lost 7 bases; unmatched junction nucleotides: 10. Germline V gene data show CDR1 as MNHEY and CDR2 as SMNVEV (reference sequence).

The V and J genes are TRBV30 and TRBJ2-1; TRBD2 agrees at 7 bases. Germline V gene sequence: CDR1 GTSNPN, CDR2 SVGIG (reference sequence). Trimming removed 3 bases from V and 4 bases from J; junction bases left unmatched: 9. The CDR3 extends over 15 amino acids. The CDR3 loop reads CAWSFAGVQYNEQFF. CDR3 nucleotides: TGTGCCTGGAGCTTCGCGGGAGTTCAGTACAATGAGCAGTTCTTC.

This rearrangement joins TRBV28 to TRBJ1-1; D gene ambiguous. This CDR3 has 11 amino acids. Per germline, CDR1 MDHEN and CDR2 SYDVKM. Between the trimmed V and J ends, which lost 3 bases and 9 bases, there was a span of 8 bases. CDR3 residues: CASSLNGKAFF. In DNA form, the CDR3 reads TGTGCCAGCAGTTTGAACGGTAAAGCTTTCTTT.

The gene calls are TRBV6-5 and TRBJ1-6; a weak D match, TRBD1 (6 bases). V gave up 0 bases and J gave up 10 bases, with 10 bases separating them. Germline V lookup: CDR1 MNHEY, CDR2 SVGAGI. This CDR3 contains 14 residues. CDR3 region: CASSYSSGQSPLHF. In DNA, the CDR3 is TGTGCCAGCAGTTACTCGTCCGGACAGTCACCCCTCCACTTT.

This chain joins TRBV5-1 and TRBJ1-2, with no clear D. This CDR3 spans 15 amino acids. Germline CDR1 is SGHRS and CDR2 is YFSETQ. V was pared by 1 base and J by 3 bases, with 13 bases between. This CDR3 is CASSLSGLRDYGYTF. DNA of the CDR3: TGCGCCAGCAGCTTGTCTGGGCTACGTGACTATGGCTACACCTTC.

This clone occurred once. CDR3 protein: CASSPGQGGTEAFF. In nucleotides, the CDR3 is TGTGCCAGCTCGCCGGGACAGGGGGGCACTGAAGCTTTCTTT. The chain combines TRBV18 with TRBJ1-1, with 11 bases matching TRBD1. This CDR3 has 14 amino acids. The germline V gene has CDR1 KGHSH and CDR2 LQKENI. V lost 6 bases to trimming and J lost 4 bases; unmatched junction nucleotides: 4. The full variable domain, its missing parts supplied by reference TRBV18 and TRBJ1-1, is NAGVMQNPRHLVRRRGQEARLRCSPMKGHSHVYWYRQLPEEGLKFMVYLQKENIIDESGMPKERFSAEFPKEGPSILRIQQVVRGDSAAYFCASSPGQGGTEAFFGQGTRLTVV.

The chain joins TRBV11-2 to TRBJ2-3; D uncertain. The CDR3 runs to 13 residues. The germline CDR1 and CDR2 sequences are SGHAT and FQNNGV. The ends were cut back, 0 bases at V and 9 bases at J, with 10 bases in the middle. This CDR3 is CASSLDQVFTQYF. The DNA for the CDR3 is TGTGCCAGCAGCTTAGATCAGGTCTTCACGCAGTATTTT.

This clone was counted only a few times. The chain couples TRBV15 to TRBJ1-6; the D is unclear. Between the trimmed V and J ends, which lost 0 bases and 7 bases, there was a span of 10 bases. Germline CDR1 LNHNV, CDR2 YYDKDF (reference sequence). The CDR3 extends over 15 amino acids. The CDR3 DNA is TGTGCCACCAGCAGAGAGCGGGTAAAGAATTCACCCCTCCACTTT. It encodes CATSRERVKNSPLHF.